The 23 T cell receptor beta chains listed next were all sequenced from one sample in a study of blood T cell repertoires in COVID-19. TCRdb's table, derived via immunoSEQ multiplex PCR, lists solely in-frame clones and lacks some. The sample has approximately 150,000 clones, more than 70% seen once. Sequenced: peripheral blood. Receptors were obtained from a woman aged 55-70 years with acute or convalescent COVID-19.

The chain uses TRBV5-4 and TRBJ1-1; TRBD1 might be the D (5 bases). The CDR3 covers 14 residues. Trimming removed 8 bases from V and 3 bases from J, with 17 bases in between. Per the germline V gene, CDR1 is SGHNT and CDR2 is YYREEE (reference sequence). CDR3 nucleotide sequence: TGTGCCAGGCCGAACAGGTGTCCCCACACTGAAGCTTTCTTT. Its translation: CARPNRCPHTEAFF.

In DNA form, the CDR3 reads TGCGCCAGCAGCTTCGGTTTATCGGGATCTGGAAACACCATATATTTT. This sequence encodes CASSFGLSGSGNTIYF. This chain uses TRBV5-1 with TRBJ1-3; D gene uncertain. The CDR3 has 16 amino acids. Germline values: CDR1 SGHRS, CDR2 YFSETQ. Trimming took off 2 bases at V and 1 base at J, with 13 bases between the two ends.

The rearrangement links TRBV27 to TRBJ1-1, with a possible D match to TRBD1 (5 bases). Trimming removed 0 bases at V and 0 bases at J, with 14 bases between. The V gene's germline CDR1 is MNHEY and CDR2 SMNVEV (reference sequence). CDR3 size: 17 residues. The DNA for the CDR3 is TGTGCCAGCAGTTTATCGCCATACAGGATCATGAACACTGAAGCTTTCTTT. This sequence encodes CASSLSPYRIMNTEAFF.

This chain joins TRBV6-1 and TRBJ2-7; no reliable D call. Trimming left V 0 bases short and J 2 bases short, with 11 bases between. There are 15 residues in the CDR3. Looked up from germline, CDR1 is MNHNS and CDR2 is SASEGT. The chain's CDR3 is CASSEAPQFPYEQYF. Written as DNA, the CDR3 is TGTGCCAGCAGTGAAGCCCCCCAATTTCCCTACGAGCAGTACTTC.

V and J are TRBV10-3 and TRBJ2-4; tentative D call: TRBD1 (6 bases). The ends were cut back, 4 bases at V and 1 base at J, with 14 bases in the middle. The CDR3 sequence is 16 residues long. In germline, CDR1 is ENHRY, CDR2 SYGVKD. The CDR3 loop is CAISVGGQGAKNIQYF. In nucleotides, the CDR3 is TGTGCCATCAGTGTAGGGGGTCAAGGGGCCAAAAACATTCAGTACTTC.

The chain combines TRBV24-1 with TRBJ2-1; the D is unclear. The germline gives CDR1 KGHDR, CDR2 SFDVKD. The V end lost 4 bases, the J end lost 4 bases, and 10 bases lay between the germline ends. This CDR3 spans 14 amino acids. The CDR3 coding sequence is TGTGCCACCAGTGACGCTGGGCCATACAATGAGCAGTTCTTC. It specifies CATSDAGPYNEQFF.

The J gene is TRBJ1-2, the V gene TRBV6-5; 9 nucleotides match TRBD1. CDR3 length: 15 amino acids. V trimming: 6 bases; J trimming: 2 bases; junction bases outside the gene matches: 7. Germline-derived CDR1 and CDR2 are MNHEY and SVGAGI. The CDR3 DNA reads TGTGCCAGCAGCCGGGACAGGGTACCGAACTATGGCTACACCTTC. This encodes CASSRDRVPNYGYTF.

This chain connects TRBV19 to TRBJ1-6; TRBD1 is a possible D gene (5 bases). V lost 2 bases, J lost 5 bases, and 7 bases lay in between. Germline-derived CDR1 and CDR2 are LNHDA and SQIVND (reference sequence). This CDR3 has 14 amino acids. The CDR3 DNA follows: TGTGCCAGTAGTATAAGCAGGGATAATTCACCCCTCCACTTT. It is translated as CASSISRDNSPLHF.

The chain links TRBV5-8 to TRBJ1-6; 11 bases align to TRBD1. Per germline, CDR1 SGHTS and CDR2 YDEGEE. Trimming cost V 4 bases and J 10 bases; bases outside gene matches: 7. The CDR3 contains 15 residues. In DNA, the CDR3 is TGTGCCAGCAGCCAAAGGACAGGGGGCATCTCACCCCTCCACTTT. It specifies CASSQRTGGISPLHF.

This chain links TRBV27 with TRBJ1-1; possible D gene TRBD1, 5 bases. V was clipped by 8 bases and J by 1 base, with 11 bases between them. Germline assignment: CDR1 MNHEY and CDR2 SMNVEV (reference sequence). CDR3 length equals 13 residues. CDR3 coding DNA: TGTGCCAGCTCCTTGACAGCGAACACTGAAGCTTTCTTT. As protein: CASSLTANTEAFF.

CDR3 region: CASSPGLSSTDTQYF. For the CDR3, the DNA is TGTGCCAGCAGCCCTGGACTATCAAGCACAGATACGCAGTATTTT. The gene calls are TRBV9 and TRBJ2-3; a weak D match, TRBD2 (6 bases). The CDR3 has 15 residues. Trimming took 4 bases from V and 0 from J, leaving 12 bases between them. Germline V gives CDR1 SGDLS, CDR2 YYNGEE.

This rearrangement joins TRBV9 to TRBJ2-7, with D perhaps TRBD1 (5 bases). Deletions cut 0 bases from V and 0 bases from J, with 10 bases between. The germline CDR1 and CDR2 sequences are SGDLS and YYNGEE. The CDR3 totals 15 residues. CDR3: CASSVGQGRSYEQYF. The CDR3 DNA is TGTGCCAGCAGCGTAGGGCAGGGCCGCTCCTACGAGCAGTACTTC.

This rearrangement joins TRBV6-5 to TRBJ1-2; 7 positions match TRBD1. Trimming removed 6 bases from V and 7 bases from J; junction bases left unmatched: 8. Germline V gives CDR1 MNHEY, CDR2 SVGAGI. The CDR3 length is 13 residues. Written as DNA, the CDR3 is TGTGCCAGCAGGGAGGACAGGTCGGGTGGCTACACCTTC. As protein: CASREDRSGGYTF.

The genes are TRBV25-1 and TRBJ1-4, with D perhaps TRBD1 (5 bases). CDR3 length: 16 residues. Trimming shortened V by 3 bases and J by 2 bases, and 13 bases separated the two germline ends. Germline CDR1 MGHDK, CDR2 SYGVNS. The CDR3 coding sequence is TGTGCCAGCAGTGACCTCCAGACAGCCACTAATGAAAAACTGTTTTTT. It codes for CASSDLQTATNEKLFF.

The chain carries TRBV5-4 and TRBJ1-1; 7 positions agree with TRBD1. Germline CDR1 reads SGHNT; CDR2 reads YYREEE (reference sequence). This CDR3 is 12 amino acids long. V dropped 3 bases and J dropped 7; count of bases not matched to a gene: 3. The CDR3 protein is CASSWGTDEAFF. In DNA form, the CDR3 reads TGTGCCAGCAGCTGGGGGACAGATGAAGCTTTCTTT.

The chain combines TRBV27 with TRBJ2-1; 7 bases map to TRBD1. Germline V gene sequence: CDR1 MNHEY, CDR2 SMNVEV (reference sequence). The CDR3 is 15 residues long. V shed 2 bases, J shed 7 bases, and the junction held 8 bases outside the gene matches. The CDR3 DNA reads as TGTGCCAGCAGTTTAGACAGGGCCTCTGGGAATGAGCAGTTCTTC. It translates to CASSLDRASGNEQFF.

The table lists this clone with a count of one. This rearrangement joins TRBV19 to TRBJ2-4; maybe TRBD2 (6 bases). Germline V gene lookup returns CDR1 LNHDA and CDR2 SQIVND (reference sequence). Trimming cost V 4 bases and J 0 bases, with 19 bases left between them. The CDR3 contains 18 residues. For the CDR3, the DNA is TGTGCCAGTAGTACATCCCCAGGGACTCTTCTAGCCAAAAACATTCAGTACTTC. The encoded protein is CASSTSPGTLLAKNIQYF.

CDR3 bases: TGTGCCAGCAGCCAAGATGGCGGGGATACGCAGTATTTT. Translation gives CASSQDGGDTQYF. The chain couples TRBV3-1 (or the pseudogene TRBV3-2) to TRBJ2-3, with TRBD2 as a possible D gene (5 bases). Trimming pared 0 bases from V and 6 bases from J, leaving 7 bases between. Per germline, CDR1 LGHDT and CDR2 YNNKEL (reference sequence). The CDR3 length is 13 residues.

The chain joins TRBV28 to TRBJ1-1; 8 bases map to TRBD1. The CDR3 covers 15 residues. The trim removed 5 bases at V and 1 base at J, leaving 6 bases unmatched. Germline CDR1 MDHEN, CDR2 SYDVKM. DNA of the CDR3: TGTGCCAGCAGTGCCTCACAGGGGGAGAACACTGAAGCTTTCTTT. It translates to CASSASQGENTEAFF.

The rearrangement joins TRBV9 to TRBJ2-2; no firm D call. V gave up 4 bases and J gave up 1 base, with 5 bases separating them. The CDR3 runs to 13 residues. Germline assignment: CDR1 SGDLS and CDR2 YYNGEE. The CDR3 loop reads CASSSQNTGELFF. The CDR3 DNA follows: TGTGCCAGCAGCTCACAGAACACCGGGGAGCTGTTTTTT.

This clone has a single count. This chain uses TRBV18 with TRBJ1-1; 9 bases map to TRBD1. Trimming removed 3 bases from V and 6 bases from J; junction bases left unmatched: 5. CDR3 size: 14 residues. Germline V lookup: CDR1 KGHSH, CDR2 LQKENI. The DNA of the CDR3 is TGTGCCAGCTCACCGCAGACAGGGGGGGCTGAAGCTTTCTTT. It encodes CASSPQTGGAEAFF. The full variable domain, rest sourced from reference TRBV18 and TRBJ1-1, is NAGVMQNPRHLVRRRGQEARLRCSPMKGHSHVYWYRQLPEEGLKFMVYLQKENIIDESGMPKERFSAEFPKEGPSILRIQQVVRGDSAAYFCASSPQTGGAEAFFGQGTRLTVV.

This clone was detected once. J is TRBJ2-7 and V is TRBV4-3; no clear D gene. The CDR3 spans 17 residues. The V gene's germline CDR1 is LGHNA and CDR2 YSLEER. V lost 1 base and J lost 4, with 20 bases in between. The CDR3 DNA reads TGCGCCAGCAGCCAAGGATTCAACCCCCCCCTAGGATACGAGCAGTACTTC. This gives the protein CASSQGFNPPLGYEQYF.

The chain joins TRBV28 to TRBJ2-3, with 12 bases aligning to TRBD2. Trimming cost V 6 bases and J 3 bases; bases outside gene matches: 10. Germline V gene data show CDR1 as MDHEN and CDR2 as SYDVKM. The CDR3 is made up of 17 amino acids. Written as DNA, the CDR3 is TGTGCCAGCAGCCGAGCTTCTAGCGGGGGGGCAACAGATACGCAGTATTTT. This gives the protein CASSRASSGGATDTQYF.